Detailed here is one TCR beta chain. Its antigen is not yet known. Qualities for individual bases were not recorded, and no much larger clone is one base off. The library was generated by PCR. The reads were generated on an Illumina HiSeq 2500. To reduce PCR and sequencing biases, unique molecular identifiers were built into the TCR beta cDNA libraries. Every 1 to 10 million input T cells yielded 500,000 or so cDNA molecules, meaning each molecule approximated one T cell. The patient libraries were prepared and sequenced with the same protocol used for the earlier healthy control dataset. Within a given batch, samples were prepared together, multiplexed and sequenced on the same HiSeq lane. Concerning the study's data processing: Raw barcoded reads were processed with MIGEC, discarding single-read molecular identifier groups before consensus assembly and CDR3 extraction. Clonotype tables were post-analysed with VDJtools, normalizing diversity by down-sampling all datasets to the smallest sample size. To correct batch-related cross-sample contamination, repertoire overlap clustering matched CDR3 amino acid sequences but not nucleotide sequences. Starting from the raw public reads, TCRdb applied fastp trimming at Q25, assembled clones with MiXCR and retained in-frame beta chains. Rows merge per CDR3 protein into single entries with the most common DNA and genes. The V and J calls, along with clone size, are taken from TCRdb and not from the paper's own processing. In all, the sample holds around 190,000 distinct CDR3 sequences, and about 30% of those were seen once. The biggest ten clones account for 3% to 4% of the sample.

This sample is part of a study of post-analysis software for immune sequencing data (dated by TCRdb to between 2014 and 2017). For the study in its entirety: The recorded disease courses included relapsing-remitting, secondary progressive and progressive-relapsing multiple sclerosis, and some patients had no subtype annotation. The multiple sclerosis patient repertoires were compared with some twelve previously published healthy control repertoires from donors aged 6 to 25 years. A subset of samples was prepared in parallel using single-end sample barcoding, then pooled and co-amplified after Illumina adapter ligation.

To demonstrate the VDJtools post-analysis software, TCR beta repertoires were profiled from the peripheral blood of more than ten young patients with multiple sclerosis. The multiple sclerosis patients were children and adolescents between roughly 6 and 17 years of age. Findings and caveats that apply to the study as a whole: Compared with controls, multiple sclerosis patients had significantly lower normalized Chao1 diversity, a finding suggesting substantial peripheral T-cell clonal expansion. Patients showed significantly higher frequencies than controls for roughly 5 TRBV segments, among them TRBV5-6, TRBV5-1 and TRBV20-1. The control group was slightly older than the multiple sclerosis patient group. When samples were clustered directly using the F measure, samples prepared in the same batch co-clustered strongly, which prompted a batch-effect correction.

The CDR3 spans 13 residues, from the cysteine through the phenylalanine. Only the CDR3 DNA stays, 39 bases, in frame from base 1. V was cut back by 0 bases and J by 4 bases, leaving a gap of 7 bases between them. As encoded in the germline V gene, CDR1 is SGHRS while CDR2 is YFSETQ. The source of this sequence is a girl aged 2-17 years with multiple sclerosis. The chain is assembled from TRBV5-1 and TRBJ1-2; no D gene is confidently identified. Sequencing input: blood. CDR3 reads: CASSLVRSYGYTF. The nucleotide sequence is TGCGCCAGCAGCTTGGTACGGAGCTATGGCTACACCTTC.